This entry lists 11 T cell receptor beta chains sequenced from one sample in a study of CD8 T cells in ankylosing spondylitis. Notes on the study in general: Ankylosing spondylitis blood appeared to be characterized by a TCR beta motif of under 10 highly homologous variants.

One entry per CDR3 protein results from TCRdb running MiXCR on the 5' RACE reads. The sample includes a few hundred thousand distinct CDR3 sequences, 20% to 25% of them seen just once. Antigens of these TCRs are unknown. Sequenced material: blood, either unsorted or a sorted T cell fraction (not recorded which). These receptors came from a male donor with ankylosing spondylitis.

This sequence joins TRBV28 and TRBJ2-2; 15 bases align to TRBD2. The germline CDR1 and CDR2 sequences are MDHEN and SYDVKM. CDR3 length equals 15 residues. V lost 6 bases to trimming and J lost 9 bases; unmatched junction nucleotides: 5. Here the CDR3 DNA reads TGTGCCAGCAGAGGGACTAGCGGGAGGAACAGGGAGCTGTTTTTT. Protein sequence: CASRGTSGRNRELFF. The full variable domain, completed using reference TRBV28 and TRBJ2-2, is DVKVTQSSRYLVKRTGEKVFLECVQDMDHENMFWYRQDPGLGLRLIYFSYDVKMKEKGDIPEGYSVSREKKERFSLILESASTNQTSMYLCASRGTSGRNRELFFGEGSRLTVL.

This clonotype was seen only a few times. The rearrangement links TRBV28 to TRBJ2-7; TRBD1 aligns across 9 bases. CDR1 and CDR2 (germline): MDHEN, SYDVKM. The CDR3 has 12 residues. V was clipped by 9 bases and J by 7 bases; unmatched bases: 7. The CDR3 spells CASPRTGEEQYF. DNA of the CDR3: TGTGCCAGTCCTCGGACAGGGGAAGAGCAGTACTTC.

The J gene is TRBJ1-1, the V gene TRBV20-1; 8 positions match TRBD1. Trimming took 4 bases from V and 8 from J; bases not matched to a gene: 12. The germline V gene encodes CDR1 DFQATT and CDR2 SNEGSKA (reference sequence). The CDR3 spans 14 residues. The DNA for the CDR3 is TGCAGTGCTACATACGGACAGGGAAAAACCGAAGCTTTCTTT. Protein: CSATYGQGKTEAFF.

This clonotype came up a few times. The gene calls are TRBV20-1 and TRBJ1-2; a weak D match, TRBD1 (5 bases). V was clipped by 3 bases and J by 9 bases, with 8 bases between them. Germline CDR1 DFQATT, CDR2 SNEGSKA (reference sequence). CDR3 length: 10 amino acids. The CDR3 region has the DNA TGCAGTGCTAGGACAGAACGCTACACCTTC. This sequence encodes CSARTERYTF.

There are a few counts of this clonotype. The chain couples TRBV7-3 to TRBJ2-3; D perhaps matches TRBD1 (6 bases). This CDR3 comprises 15 residues. V lost 3 bases, J lost 3 bases, and 13 bases lay in between. Germline lookup yields CDR1 SGHTA and CDR2 FQGTGA. CDR3 nucleotide sequence: TGTGCCAGCAGCTTCTCAGGGGTGAGGACAGATACGCAGTATTTT. Its translation: CASSFSGVRTDTQYF. Using reference TRBV7-3 and TRBJ2-3 for the parts outside the CDR3, the full variable domain is GAGVSQTPSNKVTEKGKYVELRCDPISGHTALYWYRQSLGQGPEFLIYFQGTGAADDSGLPNDRFFAVRPEGSVSTLKIQRTERGDSAVYLCASSFSGVRTDTQYFGPGTRLTVL.

V and J are TRBV29-1 and TRBJ2-1; D might be TRBD2 (6 bases). The V end lost 7 bases, the J end lost 7 bases, and 20 bases lay between the germline ends. The germline CDR1 and CDR2 sequences are SQVTM and ANQGSEA. The CDR3 sequence is 14 residues long. The CDR3 spells CSGVGLVRLNEQFF. The DNA of the CDR3 is TGCAGCGGGGTGGGACTTGTTCGTCTGAATGAGCAGTTCTTC.

A few counts support this clonotype. CDR3 sequence (DNA): TGTGCCAGCCAAGCGGCAGATACGCAGTATTTT. Translated: CASQAADTQYF. The genes are TRBV2 and TRBJ2-3, with a weak D call TRBD2 (5 bases). CDR1 and CDR2 from the germline V gene are SNHLY and FYNNEI. The V end was cut by 8 bases, the J end by 4 bases, with 7 bases between. The CDR3 runs to 11 residues.

This clonotype was seen a handful of times. The V gene is TRBV10-3, the J gene TRBJ2-3; D may be TRBD2 (5 bases). V was pared by 4 bases and J by 4 bases, with 9 bases between. This CDR3 spans 13 amino acids. The V gene's germline CDR1 is ENHRY and CDR2 SYGVKD. The CDR3 sequence: CAISAGSPDTQYF. DNA for the CDR3: TGTGCCATCAGTGCGGGATCCCCAGATACGCAGTATTTT.

This clonotype was counted between two and nine times. The chain carries TRBV7-9 and TRBJ1-3; no clear D. Per the germline V gene, CDR1 is SEHNR and CDR2 is FQNEAQ (reference sequence). V shed 3 bases and J shed 3 bases, with 15 bases lying between them. The CDR3 length is 16 residues. This CDR3 is CASSFWTGFIGNTIYF. The CDR3, as DNA: TGTGCCAGCAGCTTCTGGACGGGGTTCATTGGAAACACCATATATTTT.

The chain recombines TRBV9 with TRBJ2-3; tentatively, D is TRBD1 (6 bases). The CDR3 runs to 15 residues. The V end lost 3 bases, the J end lost 6 bases, and 17 bases lay between the germline ends. Per the germline V gene, CDR1 is SGDLS and CDR2 is YYNGEE. CDR3 sequence: CASSAKIQGMDTQYF. Written as DNA, the CDR3 is TGTGCCAGCAGCGCCAAAATACAGGGTATGGATACGCAGTATTTT.

The chain carries TRBV29-1 and TRBJ2-1; 8 bases match TRBD2. J gave up 4 bases and V 4 bases, and 6 bases lay outside the gene matches. The length of the CDR3 is 14 residues. CDR1 is SQVTM, CDR2 ANQGSEA, per germline. The CDR3 DNA follows: TGCAGCGTTGGAGGGGGACTAGAGTACAATGAGCAGTTCTTC. This translates into CSVGGGLEYNEQFF.